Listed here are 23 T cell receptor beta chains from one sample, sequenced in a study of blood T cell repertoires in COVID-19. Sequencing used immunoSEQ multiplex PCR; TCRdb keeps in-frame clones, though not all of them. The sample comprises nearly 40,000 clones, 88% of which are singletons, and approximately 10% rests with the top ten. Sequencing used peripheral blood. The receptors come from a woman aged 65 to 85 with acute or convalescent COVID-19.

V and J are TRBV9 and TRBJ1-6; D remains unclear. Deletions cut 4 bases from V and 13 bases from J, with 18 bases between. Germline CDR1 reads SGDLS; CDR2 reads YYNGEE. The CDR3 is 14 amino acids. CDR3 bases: TGTGCCAGCAGCCCCTACGGAGGGAGCGATCCCCTCCACTTT. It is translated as CASSPYGGSDPLHF.

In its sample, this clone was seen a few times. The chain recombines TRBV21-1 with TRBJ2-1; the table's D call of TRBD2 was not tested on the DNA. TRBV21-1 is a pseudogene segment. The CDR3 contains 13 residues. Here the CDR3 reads CASSEAGVDEQFF. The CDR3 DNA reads TGTGCCAGCAGCGAGGCGGGGGTGGATGAGCAGTTCTTC.

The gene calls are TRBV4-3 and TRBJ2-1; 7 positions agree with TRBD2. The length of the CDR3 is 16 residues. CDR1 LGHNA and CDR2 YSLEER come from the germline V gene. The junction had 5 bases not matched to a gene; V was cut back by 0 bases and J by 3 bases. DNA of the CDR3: TGCGCCAGCAGCCAAGATTTACTAGCGAGCTACAATGAGCAGTTCTTC. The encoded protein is CASSQDLLASYNEQFF.

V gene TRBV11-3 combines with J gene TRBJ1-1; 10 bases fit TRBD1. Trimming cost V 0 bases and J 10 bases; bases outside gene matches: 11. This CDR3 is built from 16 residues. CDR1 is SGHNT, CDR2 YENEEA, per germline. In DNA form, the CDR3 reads TGTGCCAGCAGCTTAGATTTTGGGACAGGGGTGTCGGCAGCTTTCTTT. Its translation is CASSLDFGTGVSAAFF. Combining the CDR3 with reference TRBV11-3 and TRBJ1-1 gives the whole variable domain EAGVVQSPRYKIIEKKQPVAFWCNPISGHNTLYWYLQNLGQGPELLIRYENEEAVDDSQLPKDRFSAERLKGVDSTLKIQPAELGDSAVYLCASSLDFGTGVSAAFFGQGTRLTVV.

CDR3 sequence: CASSLTGGFTDTQYF. The CDR3 bases are TGTGCCAGCAGCTTGACAGGGGGCTTCACAGATACGCAGTATTTT. The chain has TRBV7-9 and TRBJ2-3, with TRBD1 identical over 10 bases. The junction had 2 bases not matched to a gene; V was cut back by 3 bases and J by 2 bases. This CDR3 is built from 15 residues. Germline lookup yields CDR1 SEHNR and CDR2 FQNEAQ (reference sequence).

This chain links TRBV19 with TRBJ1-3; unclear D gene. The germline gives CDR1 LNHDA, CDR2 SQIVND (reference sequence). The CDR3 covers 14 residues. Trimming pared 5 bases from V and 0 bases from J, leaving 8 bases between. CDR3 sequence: CASSFHSSGNTIYF. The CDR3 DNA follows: TGTGCCAGTAGTTTTCACAGCTCTGGAAACACCATATATTTT.

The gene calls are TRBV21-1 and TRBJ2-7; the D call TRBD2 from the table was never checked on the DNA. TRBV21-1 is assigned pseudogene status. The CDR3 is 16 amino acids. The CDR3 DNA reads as TGTGCCAGCAGCGACTCCGACTGGAGGGGCGGACGGGAGCAGTACGTC. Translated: CASSDSDWRGGREQYV.

DNA for the CDR3: TGTGCCAGCAGCTTTGAAGAGGGGGAACTGTTTTTT. Amino acids: CASSFEEGELFF. V and J are TRBV7-2 and TRBJ1-4, with TRBD1 as a possible D gene (6 bases). CDR1 SGHTA and CDR2 FQGNSA come from the germline V gene. This CDR3 region has 12 residues. Trimming shortened V by 3 bases and J by 12 bases, and 11 bases separated the two germline ends.

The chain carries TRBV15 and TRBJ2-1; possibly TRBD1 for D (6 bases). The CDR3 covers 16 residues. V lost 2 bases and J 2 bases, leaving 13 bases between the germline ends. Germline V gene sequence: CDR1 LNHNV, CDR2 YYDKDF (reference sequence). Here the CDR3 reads CATSRFRGSAYNEQFF. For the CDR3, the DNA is TGTGCCACCAGCAGATTCAGGGGTTCCGCCTACAATGAGCAGTTCTTC.

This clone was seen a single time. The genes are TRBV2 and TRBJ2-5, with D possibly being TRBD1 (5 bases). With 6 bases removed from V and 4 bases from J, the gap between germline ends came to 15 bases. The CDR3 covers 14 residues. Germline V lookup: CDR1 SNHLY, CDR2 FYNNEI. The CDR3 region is CASRWQGILETQYF. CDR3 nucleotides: TGTGCCAGCAGGTGGCAGGGTATCTTAGAGACCCAGTACTTC.

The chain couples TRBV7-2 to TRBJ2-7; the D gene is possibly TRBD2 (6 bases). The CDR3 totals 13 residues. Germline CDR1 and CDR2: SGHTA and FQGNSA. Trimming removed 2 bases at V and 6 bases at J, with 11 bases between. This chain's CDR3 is CASSLFEEGEQYV. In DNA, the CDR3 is TGTGCCAGCAGCTTATTCGAGGAGGGCGAGCAGTACGTC.

In DNA form, the CDR3 reads TGTGCCAGCAGCTCATTAGCGGGGGGGCACAATGAGCAGTTCTTC. Its protein product is CASSSLAGGHNEQFF. The chain uses TRBV11-2 and TRBJ2-1, with 11 bases fitting TRBD2. Germline-derived CDR1 and CDR2 are SGHAT and FQNNGV. This CDR3 region has 15 residues. Germline trimming cut 4 bases from V and 5 bases from J; bases unmatched to any gene: 4.

The CDR3 is CASTPVGPFRDTQYF. In DNA, the CDR3 is TGTGCCAGTACTCCCGTGGGGCCCTTTCGAGATACGCAGTATTTT. The V and J genes are TRBV19 and TRBJ2-3; D is perhaps TRBD1 (5 bases). Trimming shortened V by 7 bases and J by 5 bases, and 19 bases separated the two germline ends. The germline gives CDR1 LNHDA, CDR2 SQIVND (reference sequence). The CDR3 is 15 amino acids.

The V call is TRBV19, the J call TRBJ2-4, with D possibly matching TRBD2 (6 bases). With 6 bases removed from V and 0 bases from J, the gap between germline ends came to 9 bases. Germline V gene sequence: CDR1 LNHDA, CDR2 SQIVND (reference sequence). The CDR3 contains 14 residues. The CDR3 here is CASRPGVAKNIQYF. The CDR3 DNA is TGTGCCAGTAGGCCGGGGGTAGCCAAAAACATTCAGTACTTC.

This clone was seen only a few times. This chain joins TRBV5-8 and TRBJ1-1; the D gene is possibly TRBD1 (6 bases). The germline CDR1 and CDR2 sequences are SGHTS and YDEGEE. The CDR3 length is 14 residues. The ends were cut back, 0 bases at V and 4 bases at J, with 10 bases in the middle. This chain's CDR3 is CASSLDGGSTEAFF. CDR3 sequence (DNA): TGTGCCAGCAGCTTGGATGGGGGCTCCACTGAAGCTTTCTTT.

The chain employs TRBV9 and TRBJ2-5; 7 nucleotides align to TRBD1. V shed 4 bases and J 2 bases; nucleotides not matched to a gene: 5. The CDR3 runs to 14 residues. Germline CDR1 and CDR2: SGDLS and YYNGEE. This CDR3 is CASSQGQRQETQYF. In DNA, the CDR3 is TGTGCCAGCAGCCAGGGACAGCGACAAGAGACCCAGTACTTC.

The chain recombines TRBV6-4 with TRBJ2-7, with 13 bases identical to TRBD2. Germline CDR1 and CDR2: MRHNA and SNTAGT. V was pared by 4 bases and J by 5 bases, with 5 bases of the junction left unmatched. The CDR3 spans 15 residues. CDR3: CASSGTSGRPDEQYV. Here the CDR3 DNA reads TGTGCCAGCAGTGGGACTAGCGGGAGACCGGACGAGCAGTACGTC.

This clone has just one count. The CDR3 region has the DNA TGTGCCTGGAGTGTGGGGGGTTTCACTGAAGCTTTCTTT. It is translated as CAWSVGGFTEAFF. The V call is TRBV30, the J call TRBJ1-1, with D perhaps matching TRBD1 (5 bases). V lost 0 bases, J lost 4 bases, and 9 bases lay in between. Germline CDR1 and CDR2: GTSNPN and SVGIG (reference sequence). CDR3 size: 13 residues.

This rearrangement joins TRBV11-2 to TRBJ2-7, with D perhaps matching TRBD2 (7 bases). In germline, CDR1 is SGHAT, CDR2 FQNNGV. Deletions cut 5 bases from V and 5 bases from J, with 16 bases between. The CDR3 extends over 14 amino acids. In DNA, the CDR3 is TGTGCCAGCAGCCAACAGGGAGGGCTCCACGAGCAGTACGTC. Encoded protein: CASSQQGGLHEQYV.

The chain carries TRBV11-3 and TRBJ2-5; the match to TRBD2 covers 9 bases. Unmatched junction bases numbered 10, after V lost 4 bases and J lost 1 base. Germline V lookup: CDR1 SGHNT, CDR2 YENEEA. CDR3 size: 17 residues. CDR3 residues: CASSSPGASGIQETQYF. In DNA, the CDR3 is TGTGCCAGCAGCTCCCCGGGGGCTAGCGGGATCCAAGAGACCCAGTACTTC.

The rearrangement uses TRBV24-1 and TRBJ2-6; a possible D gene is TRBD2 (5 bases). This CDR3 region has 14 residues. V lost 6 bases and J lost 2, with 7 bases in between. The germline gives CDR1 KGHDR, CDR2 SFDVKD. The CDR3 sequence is CATSPGAGANVLTF. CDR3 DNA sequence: TGTGCCACCAGTCCCGGGGCTGGGGCCAACGTCCTGACTTTC.

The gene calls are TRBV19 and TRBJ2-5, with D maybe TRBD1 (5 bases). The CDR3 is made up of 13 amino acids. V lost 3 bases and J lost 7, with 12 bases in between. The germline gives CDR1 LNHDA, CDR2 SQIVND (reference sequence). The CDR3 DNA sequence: TGTGCCAGTAGTATTAGCCAGGGTGGGACCCAGTACTTC. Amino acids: CASSISQGGTQYF. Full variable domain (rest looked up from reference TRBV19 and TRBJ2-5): DGGITQSPKYLFRKEGQNVTLSCEQNLNHDAMYWYRQDPGQGLRLIYYSQIVNDFQKGDIAEGYSVSREKKESFPLTVTSAQKNPTAFYLCASSISQGGTQYFGPGTRLLVL.

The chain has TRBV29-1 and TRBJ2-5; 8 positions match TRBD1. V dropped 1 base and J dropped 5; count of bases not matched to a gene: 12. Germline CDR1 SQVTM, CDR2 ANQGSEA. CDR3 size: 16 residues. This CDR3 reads CSVEAAGGFELETQYF. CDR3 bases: TGCAGCGTTGAAGCGGCAGGGGGCTTTGAGTTGGAGACCCAGTACTTC.